This T cell receptor beta chain was identified during a study of cytomegalovirus exposure and HLA in healthy donors. This CDR3 region has 13 residues. Trimming cost V 2 bases and J 5 bases, with 9 bases left between them. Looked up from germline, CDR1 is MRHNA and CDR2 is SNTAGT. PCR involved 60 Vbeta and 13 Jbeta primers. TCRdb's table, derived via immunoSEQ multiplex PCR, lists solely in-frame clones and lacks some. The table lists nearly 200,000 clones, approximately 83% of them singletons. Study-wide results and caveats: Immune exposure was documented only through CMV serostatus. About 87% or about 30% of the time was how often most TCR beta V segments were productive, according to an earlier analysis. The likely origin of a cluster of highly shared sequence variants was a sequencing artifact.

Remarks on this clone: The antigen remains unidentified.

Sequencing input: PBMCs. This clonotype originated in a boy between 2 and 10 years old in good health and CMV-seronegative. This chain joins TRBV6-4 and TRBJ1-2; D is ambiguous. The CDR3 DNA reads TGTGCCAGCAGTGACGGGGAGTGGTATGGCTACACCTTC. Residues: CASSDGEWYGYTF.